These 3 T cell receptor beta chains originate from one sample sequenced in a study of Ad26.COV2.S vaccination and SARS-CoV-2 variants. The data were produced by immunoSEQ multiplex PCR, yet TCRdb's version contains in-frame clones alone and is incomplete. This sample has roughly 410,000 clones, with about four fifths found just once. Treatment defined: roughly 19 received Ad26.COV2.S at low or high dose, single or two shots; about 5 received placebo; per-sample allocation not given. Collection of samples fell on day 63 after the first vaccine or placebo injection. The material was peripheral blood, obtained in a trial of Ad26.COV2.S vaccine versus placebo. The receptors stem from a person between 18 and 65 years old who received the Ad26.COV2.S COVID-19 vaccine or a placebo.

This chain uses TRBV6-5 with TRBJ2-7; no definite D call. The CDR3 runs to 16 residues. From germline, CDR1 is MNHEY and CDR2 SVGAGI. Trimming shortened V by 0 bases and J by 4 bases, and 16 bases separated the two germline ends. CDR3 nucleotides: TGTGCCAGCAGTTACTCAGAGTCCTCCGCTAAATACGAGCAGTACTTC. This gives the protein CASSYSESSAKYEQYF.

DNA of the CDR3: TGTGCCAGTACTAGGATCCGTAAAGAGACCCAGTACTTC. Translation gives CASTRIRKETQYF. The chain recombines TRBV7-2 with TRBJ2-5; D might be TRBD2 (5 bases). The CDR3 runs 13 residues. Trimming stripped 9 bases from V and 3 bases from J, with 14 bases between. Germline V lookup: CDR1 SGHTA, CDR2 FQGNSA.

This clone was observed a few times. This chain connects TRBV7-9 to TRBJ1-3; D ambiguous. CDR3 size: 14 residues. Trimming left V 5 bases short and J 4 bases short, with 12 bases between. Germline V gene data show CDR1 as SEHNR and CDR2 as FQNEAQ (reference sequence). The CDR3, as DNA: TGTGCCAGCAGCGCCCCTAGGACGGGAAACACCATATATTTT. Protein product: CASSAPRTGNTIYF.